A selection of T cell receptor beta chains follows, all from one sample in a study of T cell responses to AZD1222 COVID-19 vaccine. TCRdb's copy holds only in-frame clones and misses some; the assay was immunoSEQ multiplex PCR. This table has around 95,000 clones, roughly 88% appearing once. Material: peripheral blood, obtained on day 0 of AZD1222 vaccination. Receptors were obtained from an adult in good health. CDR3s include the opening cysteine and the closing phenylalanine or tryptophan. The order of the fields is clone size, V gene, CDR3 protein. Rows may omit the clone size; those that give it use once, few, many or a size class.

NA TRBV4-1 CASSPPRVGGNGELFF
once TRBV7-2 CASSLADFSYNSPLHF
NA TRBV5-5 CASSQRQLSYNEQFF
NA TRBV30 CAWSVLWGNYGYTF
few TRBV18 CASGRTSGYTDTQYF
NA TRBV25-1 CASSEGRGFQETQYF
NA TRBV19 CASSIQGAYNEQFF
NA TRBV18 CASSPFGTAQETQYF
NA TRBV7-8 CASSPMGQAVGQYF
NA TRBV6-5 CASSLTGEHDEQYF
NA TRBV27 CASRELGWEGNQPQHF
NA TRBV20-1 CSASHRAGYTF
NA TRBV29-1 CSGEGIGDTQYF
NA TRBV6-5 CASQRRGSNYGYTF
NA TRBV7-9 CASSPPDMSGLPGNTIYF
few TRBV24-1 CATRGQGVEIDTGELFF
NA TRBV11-2 CASSLGDFGGTYFYGAFF
NA TRBV4-2 CASSQDKGGGLRGYGYTF
NA TRBV28 CASTPPGGHQPQHF
NA TRBV28 CASSFGTGGADEKLFF
NA TRBV6-1 CASSEMGVSSYEQYF
NA TRBV29-1 CSVEDRPYNEQFF
NA TRBV29-1 CSAALGLAGELQETQYF
NA TRBV19 CASSITRDSYEQYF
NA TRBV18 CASSPLPGNTEAFF
NA TRBV2 CASSRDGTSGNTIYF
NA TRBV7-3 CASSPQGDSPYGYTF
NA TRBV6-6 CASSYRGDEQFF
NA TRBV6-5 CASSYRWGETQYF
NA TRBV5-1 CASGRERNEQFF
few TRBV6-1 CASSEAGTASSYEQYF
NA TRBV2 CASRQNTEAFF
NA TRBV19 CASSIEGDLLFF
many TRBV28 CASSSRDSFFYEQYF
NA TRBV19 CASSVTGVGSNYGYTF
NA TRBV5-5 CASSSNIRGGNEKLFF
NA TRBV6-2/TRBV6-3 CASSGLAGSYEQYF
NA TRBV18 CASSLQSGGSTEKLFF
NA TRBV28 CASSGGDLEGNTIYF
NA TRBV28 CASSSHRGAGNTIYF
NA TRBV21-1 CASSKVGGINTGELFF
NA TRBV10-1 CASSEGGLAGQYF
NA TRBV7-9 CASSFLRRGGNPSTDTQYF
NA TRBV2 CASRGTGGEELFF
NA TRBV7-9 CASSGDRQETQYF
NA TRBV7-3 CASSKGPSTGELFF
NA TRBV5-6 CASSLVQAHLVNGYTF
NA TRBV14 CASSQFVGRSTDTQYF
NA TRBV5-4 CASSMRDRPYTDTQYF
NA TRBV27 CASQPQGGGNQPQHF
NA TRBV2 CASSLGDETQYF
NA TRBV19 CASSIVRTGDQPQHF